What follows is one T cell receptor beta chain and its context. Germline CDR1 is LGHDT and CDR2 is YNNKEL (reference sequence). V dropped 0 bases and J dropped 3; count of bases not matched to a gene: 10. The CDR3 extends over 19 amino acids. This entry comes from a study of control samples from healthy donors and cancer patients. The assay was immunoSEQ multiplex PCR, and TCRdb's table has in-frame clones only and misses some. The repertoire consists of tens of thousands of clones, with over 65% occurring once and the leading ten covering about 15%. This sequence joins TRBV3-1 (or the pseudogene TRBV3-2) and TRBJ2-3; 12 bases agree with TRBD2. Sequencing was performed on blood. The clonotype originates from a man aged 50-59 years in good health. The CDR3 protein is CASSQDLLAGGPRTDTQYF. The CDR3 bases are TGTGCCAGCAGCCAAGATTTGCTAGCGGGAGGGCCTCGGACAGATACGCAGTATTTT.